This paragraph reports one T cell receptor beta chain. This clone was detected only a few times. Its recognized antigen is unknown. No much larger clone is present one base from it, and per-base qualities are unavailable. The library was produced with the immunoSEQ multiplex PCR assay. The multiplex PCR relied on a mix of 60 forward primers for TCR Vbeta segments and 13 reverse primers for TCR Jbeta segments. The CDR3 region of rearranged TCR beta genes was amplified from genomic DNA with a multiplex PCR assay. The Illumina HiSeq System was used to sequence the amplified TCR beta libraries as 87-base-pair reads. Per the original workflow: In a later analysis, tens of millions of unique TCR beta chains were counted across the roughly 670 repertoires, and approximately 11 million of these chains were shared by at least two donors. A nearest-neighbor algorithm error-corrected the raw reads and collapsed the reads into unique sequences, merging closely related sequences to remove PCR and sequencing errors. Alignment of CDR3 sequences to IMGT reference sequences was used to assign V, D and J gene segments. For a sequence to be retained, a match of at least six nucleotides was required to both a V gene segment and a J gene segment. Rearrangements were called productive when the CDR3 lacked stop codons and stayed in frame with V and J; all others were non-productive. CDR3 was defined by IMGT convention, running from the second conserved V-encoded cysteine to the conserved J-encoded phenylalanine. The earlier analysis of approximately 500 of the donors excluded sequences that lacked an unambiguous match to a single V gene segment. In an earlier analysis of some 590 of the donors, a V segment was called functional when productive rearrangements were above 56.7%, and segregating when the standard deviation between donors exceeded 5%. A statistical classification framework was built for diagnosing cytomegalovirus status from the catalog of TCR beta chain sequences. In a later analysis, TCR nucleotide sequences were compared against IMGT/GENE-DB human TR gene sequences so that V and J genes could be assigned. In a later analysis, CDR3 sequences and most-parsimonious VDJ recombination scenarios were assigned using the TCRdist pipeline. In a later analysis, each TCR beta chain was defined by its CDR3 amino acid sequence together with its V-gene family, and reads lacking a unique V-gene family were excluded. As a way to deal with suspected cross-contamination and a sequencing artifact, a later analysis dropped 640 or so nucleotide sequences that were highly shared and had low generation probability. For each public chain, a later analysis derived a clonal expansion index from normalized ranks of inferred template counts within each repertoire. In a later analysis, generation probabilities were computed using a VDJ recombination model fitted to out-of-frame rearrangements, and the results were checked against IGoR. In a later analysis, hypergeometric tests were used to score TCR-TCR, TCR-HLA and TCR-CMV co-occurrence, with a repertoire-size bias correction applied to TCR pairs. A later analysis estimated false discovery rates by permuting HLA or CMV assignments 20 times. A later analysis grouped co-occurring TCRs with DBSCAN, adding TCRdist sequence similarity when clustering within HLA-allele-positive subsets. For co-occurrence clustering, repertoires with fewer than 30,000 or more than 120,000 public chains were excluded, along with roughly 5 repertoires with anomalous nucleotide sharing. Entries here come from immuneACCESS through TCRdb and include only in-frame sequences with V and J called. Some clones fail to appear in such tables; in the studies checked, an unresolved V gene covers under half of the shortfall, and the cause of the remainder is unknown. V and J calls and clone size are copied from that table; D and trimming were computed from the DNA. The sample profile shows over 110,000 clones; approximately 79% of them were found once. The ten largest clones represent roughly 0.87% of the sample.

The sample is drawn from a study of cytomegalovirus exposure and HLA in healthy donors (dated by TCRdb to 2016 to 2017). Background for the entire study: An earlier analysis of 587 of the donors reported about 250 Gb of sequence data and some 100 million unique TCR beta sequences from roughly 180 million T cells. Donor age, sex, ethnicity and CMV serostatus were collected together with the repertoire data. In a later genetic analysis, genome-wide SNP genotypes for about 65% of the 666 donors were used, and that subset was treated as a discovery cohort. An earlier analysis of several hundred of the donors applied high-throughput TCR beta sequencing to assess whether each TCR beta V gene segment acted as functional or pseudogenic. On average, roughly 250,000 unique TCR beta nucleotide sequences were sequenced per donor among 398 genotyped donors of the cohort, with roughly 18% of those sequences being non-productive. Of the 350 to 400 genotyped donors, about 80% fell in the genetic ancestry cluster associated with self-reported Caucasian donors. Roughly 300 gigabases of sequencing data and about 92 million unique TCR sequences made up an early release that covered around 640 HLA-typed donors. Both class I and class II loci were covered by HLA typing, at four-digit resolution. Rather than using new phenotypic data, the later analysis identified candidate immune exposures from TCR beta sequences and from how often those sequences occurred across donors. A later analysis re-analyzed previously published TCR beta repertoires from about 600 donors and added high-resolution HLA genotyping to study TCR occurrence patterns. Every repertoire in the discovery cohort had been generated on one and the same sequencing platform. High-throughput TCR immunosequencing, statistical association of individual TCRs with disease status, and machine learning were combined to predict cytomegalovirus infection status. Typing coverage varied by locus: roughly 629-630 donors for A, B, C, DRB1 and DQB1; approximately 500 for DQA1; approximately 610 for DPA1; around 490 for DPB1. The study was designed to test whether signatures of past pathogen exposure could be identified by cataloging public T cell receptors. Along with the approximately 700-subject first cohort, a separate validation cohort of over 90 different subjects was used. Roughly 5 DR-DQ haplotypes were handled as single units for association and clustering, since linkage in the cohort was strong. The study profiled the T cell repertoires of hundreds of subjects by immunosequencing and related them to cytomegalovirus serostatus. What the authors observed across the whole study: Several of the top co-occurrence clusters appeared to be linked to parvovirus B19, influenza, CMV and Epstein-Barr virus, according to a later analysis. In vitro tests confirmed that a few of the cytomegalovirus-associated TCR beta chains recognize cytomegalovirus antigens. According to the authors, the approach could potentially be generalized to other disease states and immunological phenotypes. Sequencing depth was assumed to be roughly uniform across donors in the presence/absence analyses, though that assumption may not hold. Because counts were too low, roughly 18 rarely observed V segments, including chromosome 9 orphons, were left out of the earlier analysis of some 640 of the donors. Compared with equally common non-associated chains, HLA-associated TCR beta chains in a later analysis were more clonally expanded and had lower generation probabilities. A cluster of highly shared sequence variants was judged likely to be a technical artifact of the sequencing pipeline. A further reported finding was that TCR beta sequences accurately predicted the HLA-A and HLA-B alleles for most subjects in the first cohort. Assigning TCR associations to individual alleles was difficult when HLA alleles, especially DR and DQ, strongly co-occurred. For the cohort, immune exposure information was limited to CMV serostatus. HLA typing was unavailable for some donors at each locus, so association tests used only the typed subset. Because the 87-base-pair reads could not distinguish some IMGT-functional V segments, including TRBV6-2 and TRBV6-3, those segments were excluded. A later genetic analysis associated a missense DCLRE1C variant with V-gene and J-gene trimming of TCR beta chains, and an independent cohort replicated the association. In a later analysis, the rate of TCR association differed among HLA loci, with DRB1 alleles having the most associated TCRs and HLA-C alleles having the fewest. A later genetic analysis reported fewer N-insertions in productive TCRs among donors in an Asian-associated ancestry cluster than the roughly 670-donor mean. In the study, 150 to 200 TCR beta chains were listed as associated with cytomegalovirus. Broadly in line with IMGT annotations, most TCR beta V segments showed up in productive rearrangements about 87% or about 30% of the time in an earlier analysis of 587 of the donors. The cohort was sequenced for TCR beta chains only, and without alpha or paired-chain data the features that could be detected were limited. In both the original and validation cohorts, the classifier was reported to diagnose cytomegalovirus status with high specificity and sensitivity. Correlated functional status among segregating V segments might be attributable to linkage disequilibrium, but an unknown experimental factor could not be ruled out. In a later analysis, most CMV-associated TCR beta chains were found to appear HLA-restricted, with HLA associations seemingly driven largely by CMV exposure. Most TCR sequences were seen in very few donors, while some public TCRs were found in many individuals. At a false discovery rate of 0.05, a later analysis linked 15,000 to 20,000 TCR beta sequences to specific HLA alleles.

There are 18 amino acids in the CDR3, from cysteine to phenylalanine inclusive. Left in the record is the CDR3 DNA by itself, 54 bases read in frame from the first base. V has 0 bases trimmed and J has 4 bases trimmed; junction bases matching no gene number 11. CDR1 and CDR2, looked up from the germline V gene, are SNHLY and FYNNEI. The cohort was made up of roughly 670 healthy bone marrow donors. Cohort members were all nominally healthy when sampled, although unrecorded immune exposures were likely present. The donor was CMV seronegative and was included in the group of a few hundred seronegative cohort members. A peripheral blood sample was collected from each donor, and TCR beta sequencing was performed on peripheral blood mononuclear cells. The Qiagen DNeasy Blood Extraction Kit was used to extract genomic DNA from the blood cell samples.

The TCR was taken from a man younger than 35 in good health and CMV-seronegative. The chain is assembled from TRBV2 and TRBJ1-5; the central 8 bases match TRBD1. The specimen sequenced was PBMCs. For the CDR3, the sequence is CASSEALGQGASNQPQHF. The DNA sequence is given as TGTGCCAGCAGTGAAGCGCTTGGGCAGGGGGCTTCGAATCAGCCCCAGCATTTT.